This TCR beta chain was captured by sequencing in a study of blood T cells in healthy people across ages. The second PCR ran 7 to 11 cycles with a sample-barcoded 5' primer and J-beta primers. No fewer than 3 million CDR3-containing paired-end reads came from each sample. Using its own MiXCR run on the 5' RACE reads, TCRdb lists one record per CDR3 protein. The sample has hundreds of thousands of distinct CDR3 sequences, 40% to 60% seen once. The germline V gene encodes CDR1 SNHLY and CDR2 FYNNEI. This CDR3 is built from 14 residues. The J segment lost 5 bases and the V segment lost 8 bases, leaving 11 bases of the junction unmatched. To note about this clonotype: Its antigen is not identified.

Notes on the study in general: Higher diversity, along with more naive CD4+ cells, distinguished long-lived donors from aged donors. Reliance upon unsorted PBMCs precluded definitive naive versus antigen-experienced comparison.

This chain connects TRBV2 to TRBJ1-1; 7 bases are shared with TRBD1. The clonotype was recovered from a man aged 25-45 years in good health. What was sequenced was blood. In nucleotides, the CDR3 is TGTGCCAGCCGAGGAAGGGGGCACGGGACTGAAGCTTTCTTT. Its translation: CASRGRGHGTEAFF.